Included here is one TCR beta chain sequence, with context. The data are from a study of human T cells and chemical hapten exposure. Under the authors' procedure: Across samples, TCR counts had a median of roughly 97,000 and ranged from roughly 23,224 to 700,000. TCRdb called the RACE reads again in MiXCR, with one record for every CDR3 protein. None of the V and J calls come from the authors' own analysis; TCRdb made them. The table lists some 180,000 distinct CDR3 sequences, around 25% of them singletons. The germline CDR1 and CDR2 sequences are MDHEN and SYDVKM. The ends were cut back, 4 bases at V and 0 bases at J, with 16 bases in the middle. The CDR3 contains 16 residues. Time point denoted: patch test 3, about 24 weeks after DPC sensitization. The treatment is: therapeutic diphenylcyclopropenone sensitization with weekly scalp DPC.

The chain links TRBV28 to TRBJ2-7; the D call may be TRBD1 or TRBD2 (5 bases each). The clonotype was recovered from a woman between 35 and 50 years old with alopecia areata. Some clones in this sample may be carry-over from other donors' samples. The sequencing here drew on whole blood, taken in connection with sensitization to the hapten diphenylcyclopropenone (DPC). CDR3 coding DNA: TGTGCCAGCAGTTCTCCTCAGGCAGGGAGCTCCTACGAGCAGTACTTC. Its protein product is CASSSPQAGSSYEQYF.